This record looks at one TCR beta chain sequence and its context. What it binds is unknown. Time point here: week 23, last vaccination. The study gave 300 ug of mutant IDH1 20-mer peptide per vaccine dose, with topical imiquimod. This record belongs to a study of a mutant IDH1 vaccine in newly diagnosed glioma. Turning to the study itself: Vaccination followed radiotherapy alone by 4-6 weeks, or accompanied temozolomide cycles. Those enrolled had earlier been treated with radiotherapy, temozolomide, or both, mostly both. Treated patients comprised about 60% males and approximately 38% females, mean age approximately 37 years.

TCRdb's table, derived via immunoSEQ multiplex PCR, lists solely in-frame clones and lacks some. The sample records 50,000 to 60,000 clones, roughly 80% being singletons. The CDR3 has 12 residues. Trimming stripped 11 bases from V and 4 bases from J, with 13 bases between. In germline, CDR1 is SNHLY, CDR2 FYNNEI. The chain employs TRBV2 and TRBJ2-3, with a tentative D call TRBD1 (6 bases). The source material was PBMCs, sampled from a glioma patient whose treatment included an IDH1 peptide vaccine. The TCR sequence derives from a man aged 40-50 years with glioma. CDR3 in amino acids: CAGTSDPDTQYF. The CDR3 bases are TGTGCCGGGACATCCGACCCAGATACGCAGTATTTT.